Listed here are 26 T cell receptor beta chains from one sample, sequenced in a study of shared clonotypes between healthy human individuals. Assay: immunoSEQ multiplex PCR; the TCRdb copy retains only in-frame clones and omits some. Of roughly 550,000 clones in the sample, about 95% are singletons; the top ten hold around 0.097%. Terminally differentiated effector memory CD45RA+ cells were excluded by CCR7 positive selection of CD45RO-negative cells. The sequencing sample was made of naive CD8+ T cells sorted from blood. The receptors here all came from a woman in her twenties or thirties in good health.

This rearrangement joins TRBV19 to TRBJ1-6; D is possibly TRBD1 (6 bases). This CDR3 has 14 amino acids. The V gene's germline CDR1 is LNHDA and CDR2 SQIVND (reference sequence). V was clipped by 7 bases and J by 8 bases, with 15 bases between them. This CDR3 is CASTWGGADSPLHF. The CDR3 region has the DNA TGTGCCAGTACCTGGGGGGGGGCTGATTCACCCCTCCACTTT. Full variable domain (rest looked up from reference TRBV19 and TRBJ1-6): DGGITQSPKYLFRKEGQNVTLSCEQNLNHDAMYWYRQDPGQGLRLIYYSQIVNDFQKGDIAEGYSVSREKKESFPLTVTSAQKNPTAFYLCASTWGGADSPLHFGNGTRLTVT.

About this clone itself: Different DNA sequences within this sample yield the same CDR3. The CDR3 DNA follows: TGTGCCAGCAGCTCCGGGACTAGCGGTACAGATACGCAGTATTTT. Its translation: CASSSGTSGTDTQYF. The V gene is TRBV27, the J gene TRBJ2-3, with TRBD2 identical over 11 bases. From germline, CDR1 is MNHEY and CDR2 SMNVEV (reference sequence). Unmatched junction bases numbered 5, after V lost 6 bases and J lost 3 bases. This CDR3 has 15 amino acids.

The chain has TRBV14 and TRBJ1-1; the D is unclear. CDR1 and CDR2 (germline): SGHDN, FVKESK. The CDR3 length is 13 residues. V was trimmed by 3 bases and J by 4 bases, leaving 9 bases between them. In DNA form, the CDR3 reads TGTGCCAGCAGCCACAGCCTTGGCACTGAAGCTTTCTTT. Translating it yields CASSHSLGTEAFF.

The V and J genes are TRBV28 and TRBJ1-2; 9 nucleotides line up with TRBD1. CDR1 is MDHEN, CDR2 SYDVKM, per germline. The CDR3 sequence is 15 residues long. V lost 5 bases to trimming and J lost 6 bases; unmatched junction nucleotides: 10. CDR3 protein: CASSQTGGTEDGYTF. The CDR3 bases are TGTGCCAGCAGTCAGACAGGGGGAACCGAGGATGGCTACACCTTC.

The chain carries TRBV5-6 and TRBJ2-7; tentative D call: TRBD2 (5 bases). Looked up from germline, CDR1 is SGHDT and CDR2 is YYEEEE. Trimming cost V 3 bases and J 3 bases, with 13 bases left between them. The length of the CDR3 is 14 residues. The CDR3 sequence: CASSSGLTIYEQYF. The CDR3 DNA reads TGTGCCAGCAGCTCCGGGCTGACTATCTACGAGCAGTACTTC.

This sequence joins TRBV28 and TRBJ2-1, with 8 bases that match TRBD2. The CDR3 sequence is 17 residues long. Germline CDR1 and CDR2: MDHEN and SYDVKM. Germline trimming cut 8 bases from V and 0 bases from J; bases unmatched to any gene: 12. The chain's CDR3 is CASQLADITSSYNEQFF. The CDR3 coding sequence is TGTGCCAGCCAACTAGCGGACATAACGAGCTCCTACAATGAGCAGTTCTTC.

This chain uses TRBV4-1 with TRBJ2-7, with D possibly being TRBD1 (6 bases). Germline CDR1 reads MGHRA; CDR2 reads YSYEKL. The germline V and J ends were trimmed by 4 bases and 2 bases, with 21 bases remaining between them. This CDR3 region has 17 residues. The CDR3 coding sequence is TGCGCCAGCAGCCCCCCGACGGGACATCCGTCCGCCTACGAGCAGTACTTC. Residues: CASSPPTGHPSAYEQYF.

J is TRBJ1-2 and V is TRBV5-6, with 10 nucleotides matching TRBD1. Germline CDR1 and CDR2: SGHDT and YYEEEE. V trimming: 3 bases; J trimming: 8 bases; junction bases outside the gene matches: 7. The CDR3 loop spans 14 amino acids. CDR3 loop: CASSSTGTGEGYTF. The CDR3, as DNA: TGTGCCAGCAGCTCTACCGGGACAGGGGAAGGCTACACCTTC. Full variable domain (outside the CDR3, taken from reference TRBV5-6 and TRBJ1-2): DAGVTQSPTHLIKTRGQQVTLRCSPKSGHDTVSWYQQALGQGPQFIFQYYEEEERQRGNFPDRFSGHQFPNYSSELNVNALLLGDSALYLCASSSTGTGEGYTFGSGTRLTVV.

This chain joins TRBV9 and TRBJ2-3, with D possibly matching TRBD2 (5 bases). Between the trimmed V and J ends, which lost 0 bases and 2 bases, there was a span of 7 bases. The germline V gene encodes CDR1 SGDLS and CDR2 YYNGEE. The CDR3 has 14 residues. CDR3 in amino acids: CASSVEGATDTQYF. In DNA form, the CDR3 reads TGTGCCAGCAGCGTAGAGGGAGCCACAGATACGCAGTATTTT.

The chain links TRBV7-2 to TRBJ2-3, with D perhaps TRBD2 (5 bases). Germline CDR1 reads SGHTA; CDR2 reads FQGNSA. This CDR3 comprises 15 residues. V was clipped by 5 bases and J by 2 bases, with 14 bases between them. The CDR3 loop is CASSHRDPITDTQYF. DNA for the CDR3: TGTGCCAGCAGCCACCGGGATCCAATCACAGATACGCAGTATTTT.

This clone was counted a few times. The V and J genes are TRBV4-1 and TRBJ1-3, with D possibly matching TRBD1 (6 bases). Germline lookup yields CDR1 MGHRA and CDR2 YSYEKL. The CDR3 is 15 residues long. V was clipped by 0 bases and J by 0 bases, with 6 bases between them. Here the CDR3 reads CASSQEDSSGNTIYF. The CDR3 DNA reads TGCGCCAGCAGCCAAGAGGACAGCTCTGGAAACACCATATATTTT.

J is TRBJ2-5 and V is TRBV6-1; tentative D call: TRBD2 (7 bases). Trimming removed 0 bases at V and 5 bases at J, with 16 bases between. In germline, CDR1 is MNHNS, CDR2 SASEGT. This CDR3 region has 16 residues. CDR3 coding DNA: TGTGCCAGCAGTGAAGCGGGGGAGGGGGTTGGGGAGACCCAGTACTTC. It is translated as CASSEAGEGVGETQYF.

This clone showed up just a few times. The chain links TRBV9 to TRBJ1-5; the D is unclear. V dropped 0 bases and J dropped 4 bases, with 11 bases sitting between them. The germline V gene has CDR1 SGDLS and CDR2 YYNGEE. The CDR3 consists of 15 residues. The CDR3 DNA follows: TGTGCCAGCAGCGTAGACGGGTCGGAAAATCAGCCCCAGCATTTT. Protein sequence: CASSVDGSENQPQHF.

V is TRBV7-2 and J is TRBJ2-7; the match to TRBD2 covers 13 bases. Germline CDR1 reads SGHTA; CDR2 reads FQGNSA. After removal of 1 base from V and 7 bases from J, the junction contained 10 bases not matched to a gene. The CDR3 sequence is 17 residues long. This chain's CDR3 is CASSLVGLAGWMEEQYF. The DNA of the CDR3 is TGTGCCAGCAGCTTAGTGGGACTAGCGGGATGGATGGAAGAGCAGTACTTC.

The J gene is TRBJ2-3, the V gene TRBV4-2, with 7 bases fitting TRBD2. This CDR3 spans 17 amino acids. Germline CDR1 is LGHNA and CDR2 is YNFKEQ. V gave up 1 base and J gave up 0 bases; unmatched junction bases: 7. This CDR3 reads CASSQVWTGGSTDTQYF. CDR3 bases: TGTGCCAGCAGCCAAGTTTGGACGGGGGGAAGCACAGATACGCAGTATTTT.

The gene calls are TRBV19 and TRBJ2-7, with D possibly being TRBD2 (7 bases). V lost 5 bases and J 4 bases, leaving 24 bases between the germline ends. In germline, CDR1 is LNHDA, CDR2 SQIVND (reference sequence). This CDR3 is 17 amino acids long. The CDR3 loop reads CASSSSATGGGKYEQYF. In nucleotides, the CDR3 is TGTGCCAGTAGTTCCTCCGCCACGGGGGGCGGCAAGTACGAGCAGTACTTC.

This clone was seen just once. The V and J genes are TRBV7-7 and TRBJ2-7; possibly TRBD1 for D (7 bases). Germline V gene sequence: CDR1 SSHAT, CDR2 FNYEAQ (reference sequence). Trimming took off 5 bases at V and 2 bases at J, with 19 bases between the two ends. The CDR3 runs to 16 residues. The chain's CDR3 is CASSPQGGRGAYEQYF. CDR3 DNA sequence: TGTGCCAGCAGCCCCCAGGGGGGCAGGGGGGCCTACGAGCAGTACTTC.

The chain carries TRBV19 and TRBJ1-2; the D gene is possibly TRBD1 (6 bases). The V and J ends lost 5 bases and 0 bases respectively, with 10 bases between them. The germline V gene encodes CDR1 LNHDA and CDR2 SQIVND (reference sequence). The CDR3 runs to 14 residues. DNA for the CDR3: TGTGCCAGTAGTTCAGGGGTCTCTAACTATGGCTACACCTTC. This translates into CASSSGVSNYGYTF.

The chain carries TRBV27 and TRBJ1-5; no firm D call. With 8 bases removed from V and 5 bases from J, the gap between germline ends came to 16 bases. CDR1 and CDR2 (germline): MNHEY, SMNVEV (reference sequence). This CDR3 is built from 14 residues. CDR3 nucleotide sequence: TGTGCCAGCTCCCTTGGCAGCACCCATCAGCCCCAGCATTTT. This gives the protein CASSLGSTHQPQHF.

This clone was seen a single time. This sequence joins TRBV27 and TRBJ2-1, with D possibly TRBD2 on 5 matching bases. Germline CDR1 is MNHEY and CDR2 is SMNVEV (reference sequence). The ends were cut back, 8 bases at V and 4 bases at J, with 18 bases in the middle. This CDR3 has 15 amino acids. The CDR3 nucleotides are TGTGCCAGCCTCTACTCGGTCGAGGGATACAATGAGCAGTTCTTC. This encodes CASLYSVEGYNEQFF.

CDR3 sequence reads: CASSMGSNTEAFF. Here the CDR3 DNA reads TGTGCCAGCAGCATGGGGTCGAACACTGAAGCTTTCTTT. V is TRBV27 and J is TRBJ1-1; D is undetermined. Per germline, CDR1 MNHEY and CDR2 SMNVEV (reference sequence). CDR3 length: 13 amino acids. V gave up 6 bases and J gave up 1 base, with 9 bases separating them.

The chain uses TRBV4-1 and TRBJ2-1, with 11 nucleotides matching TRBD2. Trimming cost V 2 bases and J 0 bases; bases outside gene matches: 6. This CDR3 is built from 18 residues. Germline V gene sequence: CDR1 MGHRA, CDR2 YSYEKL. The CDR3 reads CASSQSGTSGSSYNEQFF. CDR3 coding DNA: TGCGCCAGCAGCCAAAGCGGGACTAGCGGAAGCTCCTACAATGAGCAGTTCTTC.

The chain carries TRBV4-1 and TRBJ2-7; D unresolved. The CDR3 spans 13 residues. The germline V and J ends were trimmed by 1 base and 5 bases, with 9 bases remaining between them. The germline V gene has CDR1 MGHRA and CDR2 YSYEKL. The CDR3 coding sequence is TGCGCCAGCAGCCAAGTCGAAGCGAACGAGCAGTACTTC. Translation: CASSQVEANEQYF.

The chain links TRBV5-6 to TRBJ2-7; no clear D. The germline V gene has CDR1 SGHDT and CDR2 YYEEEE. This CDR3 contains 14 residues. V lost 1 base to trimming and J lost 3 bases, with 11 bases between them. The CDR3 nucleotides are TGTGCCAGCAGCTTGAGTATTGCGAACTACGAGCAGTACTTC. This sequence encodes CASSLSIANYEQYF.

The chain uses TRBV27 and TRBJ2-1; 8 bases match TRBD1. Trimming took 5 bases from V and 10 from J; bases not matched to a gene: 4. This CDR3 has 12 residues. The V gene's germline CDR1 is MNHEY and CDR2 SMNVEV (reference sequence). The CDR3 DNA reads TGTGCCAGCAGTACAGGGGGGCGCGAGCAGTTCTTC. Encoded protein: CASSTGGREQFF.

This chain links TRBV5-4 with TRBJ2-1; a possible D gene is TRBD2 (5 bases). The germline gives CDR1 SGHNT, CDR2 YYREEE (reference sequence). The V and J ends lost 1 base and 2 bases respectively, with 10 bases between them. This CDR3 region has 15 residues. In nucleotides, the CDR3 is TGTGCCAGCAGCTTGCGCTCTAGCACCTACAATGAGCAGTTCTTC. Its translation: CASSLRSSTYNEQFF.